Here is one TCR beta chain with its context. The CDR3 is made up of 13 amino acids. Trimming cost V 5 bases and J 14 bases, with 20 bases left between them. Germline assignment: CDR1 SEHNR and CDR2 FQNEAQ (reference sequence). The sample belongs to a study of blood T cells in healthy people across ages. Alongside a J-beta primer mix, a sample-barcoded 5' primer served in a second PCR lasting 7 to 11 cycles. TCRdb reprocessed the 5' RACE reads with MiXCR, giving one entry per CDR3 protein. The sample consists of 700,000 to 900,000 distinct CDR3 sequences, roughly 50% of them appearing once. The chain joins TRBV7-9 to TRBJ2-3; perhaps TRBD1 as D (5 bases). The sequencing input was blood. This TCR was recovered from a man older than 75 in good health. The CDR3 spells CASSPSTDRDAYF. In nucleotides, the CDR3 is TGTGCCAGCAGCCCCAGCACAGACAGAGACGCGTATTTT. The full variable domain, rest sourced from reference TRBV7-9 and TRBJ2-3, is DTGVSQNPRHKITKRGQNVTFRCDPISEHNRLYWYRQTLGQGPEFLTYFQNEAQLEKSRLLSDRFSAERPKGSFSTLEIQRTEQGDSAMYLCASSPSTDRDAYFGPGTRLTVL.